This T cell receptor (beta chain) is from a study of T cells in Graves' hyperthyroidism and ophthalmopathy. In germline, CDR1 is MNHEY, CDR2 SMNVEV (reference sequence). J was trimmed by 7 bases and V by 5 bases; bases with no gene match: 7. The CDR3 extends over 15 amino acids. This clonotype was recorded at least ten times. Amplification of TCR beta CDR3 regions was performed using RNA transcripts as template. When the TCR CDR3 underwent first-round RT-PCR, the HTBI primer set was used. TCRdb reprocessed the multiplex PCR reads via MiXCR and lists one record per CDR3 protein. The repertoire includes 34,000 or so distinct CDR3 sequences, roughly half of them detected once, and roughly 25% sits in the top ten.

This chain links TRBV27 with TRBJ2-3; 12 bases are shared with TRBD2. This sequence was found in a middle-aged woman with Graves' ophthalmopathy. The source material was blood. The CDR3 reads CASSLTSGSRYTQYF. The CDR3 DNA follows: TGTGCCAGCAGTCTGACTAGCGGGAGCCGATATACGCAGTATTTT.